The 12 T cell receptor beta chains given below trace back to one sample, sequenced in a study of early T cells in non-severe SARS-CoV-2 infection. TCRdb itself ran the 5' RACE reads through MiXCR, one entry per CDR3 protein. In the table there are around 64,000 distinct CDR3 sequences, 11% of which are singletons. Specimen: whole blood, collected at baseline. These receptors all come from an adult who was a healthcare worker with PCR-confirmed SARS-CoV-2 infection or an uninfected control (not recorded which).

This clonotype has just a few counts. The chain recombines TRBV7-9 with TRBJ2-1, with TRBD2 matching over 9 bases. Germline V gene data show CDR1 as SEHNR and CDR2 as FQNEAQ (reference sequence). V lost 1 base, J lost 1 base, and 2 bases stayed unmatched. CDR3 length: 16 residues. The CDR3 DNA reads TGTGCCAGCAGCTTAGTTCTAGCGGGGTCCTACAATGAGCAGTTCTTC. Its protein product is CASSLVLAGSYNEQFF.

This clonotype was seen ten or more times. The rearrangement links TRBV29-1 to TRBJ1-5; 9 bases are shared with TRBD1. This CDR3 spans 12 amino acids. Trimming cost V 3 bases and J 7 bases; bases outside gene matches: 1. Germline V gene data show CDR1 as SQVTM and CDR2 as ANQGSEA. CDR3 in amino acids: CSVEDRGQPQHF. In nucleotides, the CDR3 is TGCAGCGTTGAGGACAGGGGACAGCCCCAGCATTTT.

The rearrangement uses TRBV30 and TRBJ2-6; D unclear. V was cut by 6 bases and J by 0 bases, with 9 bases left in between. The CDR3 runs to 14 residues. Germline CDR1 reads GTSNPN; CDR2 reads SVGIG (reference sequence). The CDR3 protein is CACPGISGANVLTF. The CDR3 nucleotides are TGTGCCTGCCCCGGCATCTCTGGGGCCAACGTCCTGACTTTC.

V usage is TRBV18 and J usage is TRBJ2-2, with D possibly called TRBD1 or TRBD2 (5 bases each). The V gene lost 3 bases and the J gene lost 1 base, with 12 bases spanning the gap. The CDR3 extends over 16 amino acids. Looked up from germline, CDR1 is KGHSH and CDR2 is LQKENI. The CDR3 protein is CASSPWDPRNTGELFF. CDR3 DNA: TGTGCCAGCTCACCCTGGGACCCACGGAACACCGGGGAGCTGTTTTTT.

The chain couples TRBV5-1 to TRBJ2-3; 8 positions match TRBD1. Germline loops: CDR1 SGHRS, CDR2 YFSETQ. This CDR3 comprises 15 residues. V trimming: 4 bases; J trimming: 0 bases; junction bases outside the gene matches: 4. CDR3 sequence: CASSRDRISTDTQYF. DNA for the CDR3: TGCGCCAGCAGCCGGGACAGGATTAGCACAGATACGCAGTATTTT.

This clonotype was counted a few times. This chain connects TRBV11-2 to TRBJ2-7, with D hard to call. This CDR3 comprises 14 residues. V dropped 0 bases and J dropped 0 bases, with 6 bases sitting between them. Germline CDR1 is SGHAT and CDR2 is FQNNGV. The DNA of the CDR3 is TGTGCCAGCAGCTTAGAGGTCCGCTCCTACGAGCAGTACTTC. Translated: CASSLEVRSYEQYF.

The genes are TRBV7-6 and TRBJ2-5; 12 nucleotides match TRBD2. Looked up from germline, CDR1 is SGHVS and CDR2 is FNYEAQ. Trimming cost V 0 bases and J 5 bases; bases outside gene matches: 7. This CDR3 is 17 amino acids long. CDR3 in amino acids: CASSLAASGGAGETQYF. The CDR3 nucleotides are TGTGCCAGCAGCTTAGCCGCTAGCGGGGGGGCTGGCGAGACCCAGTACTTC.

The chain links TRBV9 to TRBJ2-1, with TRBD1 as a possible D gene (5 bases). Between the trimmed V and J ends, which lost 0 bases and 13 bases, there was a span of 14 bases. This CDR3 region has 13 residues. CDR1 and CDR2 from the germline V gene are SGDLS and YYNGEE. The CDR3 protein is CASSVEQASTQFF. CDR3 nucleotides: TGTGCCAGCAGCGTAGAACAGGCTTCCACCCAGTTCTTC.

Only a few counts were recorded for this clonotype. The rearrangement joins TRBV3-1 to TRBJ2-1; D may be TRBD2 (6 bases). The CDR3 is made up of 16 amino acids. V was trimmed by 0 bases and J by 4 bases, leaving 13 bases between them. The germline V gene encodes CDR1 LGHDT and CDR2 YNNKEL (reference sequence). CDR3 sequence: CASSQEGGLLYNEQFF. In DNA form, the CDR3 reads TGTGCCAGCAGCCAAGAGGGGGGACTGCTTTACAATGAGCAGTTCTTC.

This clonotype has a count of ten or more. The gene calls are TRBV30 and TRBJ2-5; D not resolved. CDR3 length: 13 residues. The germline V gene encodes CDR1 GTSNPN and CDR2 SVGIG (reference sequence). The germline V and J ends were trimmed by 1 base and 3 bases, with 9 bases remaining between them. Here the CDR3 DNA reads TGTGCCTGGAGTGGGGTATCAAAAGAGACCCAGTACTTC. This translates into CAWSGVSKETQYF.

In this sample, this clonotype turned up many times. The chain uses TRBV3-1 and TRBJ2-7; the match to TRBD2 covers 13 bases. Unmatched junction bases numbered 5, after V lost 4 bases and J lost 2 bases. CDR1 LGHDT and CDR2 YNNKEL come from the germline V gene (reference sequence). This CDR3 spans 16 amino acids. The CDR3 spells CASSLLTSGRTYEQYF. For the CDR3, the DNA is TGTGCCAGCAGCCTCCTGACTAGCGGGAGGACCTACGAGCAGTACTTC.

This chain connects TRBV30 to TRBJ2-7, with D hard to call. The V gene lost 1 base and the J gene lost 4 bases, with 17 bases spanning the gap. CDR1 is GTSNPN, CDR2 SVGIG, per germline (reference sequence). CDR3 length: 15 residues. CDR3 sequence (DNA): TGTGCCTGGAGTGAGGTGCGGCGATTACTATACGAGCAGTACTTC. This codes for CAWSEVRRLLYEQYF.